This TCR beta chain was observed in a study of T-cell reconstitution after alpha-beta-depleted transplantation in children. Germline loops: CDR1 SQVTM, CDR2 ANQGSEA. V dropped 4 bases and J dropped 0 bases, with 9 bases sitting between them. The CDR3 sequence is 13 residues long. Preparation of the TCRbeta library involved a method that used unique molecular identifiers. TCRdb analysed the PCR reads with MiXCR anew, one entry per CDR3 protein. The data show 500,000 to 750,000 distinct CDR3 sequences, with around 27% seen just once and approximately 39% held by the top ten. To note about this clonotype: As yet, its antigen is unknown.

Whole-study findings and limits: About two months after transplant, alpha-beta T cells reportedly came from several hundred expanded graft clones.

This material consisted of PBMCs, taken before TCRalphabeta/CD19-depleted stem cell transplant. The rearrangement joins TRBV29-1 to TRBJ1-1; no reliable D call. This receptor was obtained from a boy younger than two with Wiskott-Aldrich syndrome, due to receive a stem cell transplant. Here the CDR3 DNA reads TGCAGCGTTGTACCGAGAATGAACACTGAAGCTTTCTTT. Translation: CSVVPRMNTEAFF.